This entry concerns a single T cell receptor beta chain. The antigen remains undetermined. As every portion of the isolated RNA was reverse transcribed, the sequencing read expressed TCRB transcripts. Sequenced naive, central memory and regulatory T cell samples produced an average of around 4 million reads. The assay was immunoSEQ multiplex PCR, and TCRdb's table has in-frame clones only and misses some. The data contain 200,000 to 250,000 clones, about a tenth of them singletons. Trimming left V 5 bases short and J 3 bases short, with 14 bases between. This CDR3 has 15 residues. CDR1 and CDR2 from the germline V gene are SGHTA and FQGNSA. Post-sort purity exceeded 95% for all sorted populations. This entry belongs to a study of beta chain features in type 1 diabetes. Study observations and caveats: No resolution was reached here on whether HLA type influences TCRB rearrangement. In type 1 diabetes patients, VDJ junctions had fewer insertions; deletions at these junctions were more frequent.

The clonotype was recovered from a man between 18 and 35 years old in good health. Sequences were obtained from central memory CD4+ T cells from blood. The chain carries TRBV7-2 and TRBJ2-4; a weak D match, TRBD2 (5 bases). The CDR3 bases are TGTGCCAGCAGCCGAGATGGAGGAGACAAAAACATTCAGTACTTC. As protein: CASSRDGGDKNIQYF. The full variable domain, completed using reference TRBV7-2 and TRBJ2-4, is GAGVSQSPSNKVTEKGKDVELRCDPISGHTALYWYRQSLGQGLEFLIYFQGNSAPDKSGLPSDRFSAERTGGSVSTLTIQRTQQEDSAVYLCASSRDGGDKNIQYFGAGTRLSVL.